A selection of T cell receptor beta chains follows, all from one sample in a study of T cells in Graves' hyperthyroidism and ophthalmopathy. MiXCR was run by TCRdb on the multiplex PCR reads, yielding one entry per CDR3 protein. The table includes some 300,000 distinct CDR3 sequences, around 15% detected once. Material: blood. The receptors originated from a middle-aged woman with Graves' hyperthyroidism. CDR3s include the opening cysteine and the closing phenylalanine or tryptophan. D genes are given only for firm matches. Clone size appears in some rows only: once, few, many, or a class for an expanded clone.

>many|TRBV6-5|TRBJ2-7|NA
TGTGCCAGCAGTTACTCGGGGGGATCCTACGAGCAGTACTTC
CASSYSGGSYEQYF
>NA|TRBV11-2|TRBJ2-2|TRBD1
TGTGCCAGCAGCATCGGGACAGCAATAACCGGGGAGCTGTTTTTT
CASSIGTAITGELFF
>many|TRBV5-1|TRBJ1-2|NA
TGCGCCAGCAGCTCCGGACAGAAGAACTATGGCTACACCTTC
CASSSGQKNYGYTF
>many|TRBV28|TRBJ2-1|TRBD2
TGTGCCAGCAGTAGACTAGCGGGGTACAATGAGCAGTTCTTC
CASSRLAGYNEQFF
>NA|TRBV29-1|TRBJ2-5|TRBD1
TGCAGCGTTGACAGGGGGCATGATGAGACCCAGTACTTC
CSVDRGHDETQYF
>many|TRBV3-1|TRBJ2-7|NA
TGTGCCAGCAGCCAAGAGATATTCGAGCAGTACTTC
CASSQEIFEQYF
>NA|TRBV7-8|TRBJ2-5|NA
TGTGCCAGCAGCTTACGAGGCGGGACGCTCCCGGAGGAGACCCAGTACTTC
CASSLRGGTLPEETQYF
>many|TRBV20-1|TRBJ1-1|NA
TGCAGTGCTAGCCGAGACAGAGATGAAGCTTTCTTT
CSASRDRDEAFF
>NA|TRBV28|TRBJ2-2|NA
TGTGCCAGCAGTTTAACAGGCCTGAACACCGGGGAGCTGTTTTTT
CASSLTGLNTGELFF
>few|TRBV13|TRBJ2-5|NA
TGTGCCAGCAGCTCTAAACGGGGCGAGACCCAGTACTTC
CASSSKRGETQYF
>many|TRBV28|TRBJ2-1|NA
TGTGCCAGCAGAAGAGCACAGACCTACAATGAGCAGTTCTTC
CASRRAQTYNEQFF
>many|TRBV24-1|TRBJ2-5|TRBD1
TGTGCCACCAGTGACCGCCGGACAGGGATTACGGAGACCCAGTACTTC
CATSDRRTGITETQYF
>few|TRBV7-9|TRBJ1-6|NA
TGTGCCAGCAGTTCGAATCGAGGGATGCTCTATAATTCACCCCTCCACTTT
CASSSNRGMLYNSPLHF
>few|TRBV20-1|TRBJ2-1|TRBD2
TGCAGTGCCTTGGGACTAGCGGGAGCGGGGTCCTACAATGAGCAGTTCTTC
CSALGLAGAGSYNEQFF
>many|TRBV7-9|TRBJ2-2|NA
TGTGCCAGCAACGAGTTGCGTACCGGGGAGCTGTTTTTT
CASNELRTGELFF
>NA|TRBV9|TRBJ2-1|NA
TGTGCCAGCAGTCGGAGCTCCGCTGAGCAGTTCTTC
CASSRSSAEQFF
>few|TRBV12-3/TRBV12-4|TRBJ2-1|NA
TGTGCCAGCAGGCGGGATGAAAATGAGCAGTTCTTC
CASRRDENEQFF
>few|TRBV28|TRBJ2-7|TRBD1
TGTGCCAGCAGTTTATCAGGGGGCTTATACTCCTACGAGCAGTACTTC
CASSLSGGLYSYEQYF
>many|TRBV27|TRBJ2-7|NA
TGTGCCAGCAGTTCCCCCCAAGGCTACGAGCAGTACTTC
CASSSPQGYEQYF
>many|TRBV9|TRBJ1-2|TRBD1
TGTGCCAGCAGCGAAGGGACAGCACTATACTATGGCTACACCTTC
CASSEGTALYYGYTF
>many|TRBV20-1|TRBJ2-4|TRBD2
TGCAGTGTTAGAGGGAGGGGCGAAGGAAACATTCAGTACTTC
CSVRGRGEGNIQYF
>many|TRBV18|TRBJ1-6|NA
TGTGCCAGCTCACCACAGGGAGGTGGGTCACCCCTCCACTTT
CASSPQGGGSPLHF
>many|TRBV12-3/TRBV12-4|TRBJ2-4|TRBD1
TGTGCCAGCAGTTTCAAGGGACAGGGAGGTTTAGCCAAAAACATTCAGTACTTC
CASSFKGQGGLAKNIQYF
>few|TRBV27|TRBJ2-5|NA
TGTGCCAGCAGGCGTCCGGGACTGACCGAGACCCAGTACTTC
CASRRPGLTETQYF
>many|TRBV29-1|TRBJ2-7|TRBD2
TGCAGCGTTGGGGCTAGCGGGACCTACGAGCAGTACTTC
CSVGASGTYEQYF
>few|TRBV30|TRBJ1-3|TRBD1
TGTGCCTGGAGTGAAAAGACAGGGGCTGGAAACACCATATATTTT
CAWSEKTGAGNTIYF
>many|TRBV28|TRBJ2-1|NA
TGTGCCAGCAGTCTGAGCCGGGACTCTAACAATGAGCAGTTCTTC
CASSLSRDSNNEQFF